The clone carrying this T cell receptor (beta chain) has at least ten counts. What it binds is not known. Reverse transcription used approximately 500 ng RNA and constant-region primers for alpha and beta. Each of the alpha and beta chains got its own library through chain-specific third strand synthesis with indices. Via MiXCR, TCRdb re-called the 5' RACE reads, giving one row per CDR3 protein. The sample yields around 20,000 distinct CDR3 sequences, approximately 8.3% seen once. This entry belongs to a study of HIV-infected patients and healthy controls. Study outcomes and limitations: HIV+ repertoires were severely depleted of MAIT alpha-chain CDR3s, unlike healthy controls.

Germline V gives CDR1 MDHEN, CDR2 SYDVKM. V lost 5 bases and J lost 4, with 12 bases in between. The CDR3 sequence is 15 residues long. All unsorted peripheral T cells were captured because whole blood was used without fractionation. Sequencing was done on a sample of blood. The chain is built from TRBV28 and TRBJ1-6, with D perhaps TRBD1 (6 bases). The TCR was taken from an adult in good health. CDR3 protein: CASSPYRDYNSPLHF. The CDR3 DNA is TGTGCCAGCAGTCCTTACAGGGATTATAATTCACCCCTCCACTTT.